These 14 T cell receptor beta chains came from one sample sequenced in a study of radiotherapy plus CTLA-4 blockade in lung cancer listed by TCRdb under 2018. The library was produced with the immunoSEQ multiplex PCR assay. TCRdb holds this immuneACCESS table with in-frame rearrangements only. Some clones are missing; in checked studies, unresolved V genes explain under half, and the rest has no known cause. This sample gives approximately 35,000 clones in total; more than 70% of them show up just once. The ten largest clones represent about 5.3% of the sample. Material: peripheral blood, obtained from a patient treated with radiotherapy plus ipilimumab. Source of these receptors: a human donor with non-small cell lung cancer who had stable disease on radiotherapy plus ipilimumab.

The V call is TRBV7-6, the J call TRBJ1-4, with D perhaps TRBD1 (6 bases). Trimming removed 4 bases from V and 7 bases from J, with 16 bases in between. The germline V gene has CDR1 SGHVS and CDR2 FNYEAQ. The CDR3 is 15 residues long. CDR3 loop: CASSWGAGVLEKLFF. The CDR3, as DNA: TGTGCCAGCAGCTGGGGTGCAGGGGTTCTTGAAAAACTGTTTTTT. Full variable domain (rest looked up from reference TRBV7-6 and TRBJ1-4): GAGVSQSPRYKVTKRGQDVALRCDPISGHVSLYWYRQALGQGPEFLTYFNYEAQQDKSGLPNDRFSAERPEGSISTLTIQRTEQRDSAMYRCASSWGAGVLEKLFFGSGTQLSVL.

The V call is TRBV4-2, the J call TRBJ2-7; TRBD2 matches 9 bases. V dropped 3 bases and J dropped 3; count of bases not matched to a gene: 12. The CDR3 sequence is 17 residues long. Germline CDR1 and CDR2: LGHNA and YNFKEQ. The CDR3 spells CASSHSTSGNRDYEQYF. In DNA, the CDR3 is TGTGCCAGCAGCCACTCGACTAGCGGAAACCGGGACTACGAGCAGTACTTC.

The chain carries TRBV25-1 and TRBJ2-7; 10 bases agree with TRBD2. The V gene's germline CDR1 is MGHDK and CDR2 SYGVNS. V lost 5 bases and J lost 4; bases outside the gene matches: 5. The CDR3 is made up of 14 amino acids. In DNA form, the CDR3 reads TGTGCCAGCAGTAAAACTAGCGGGGCTTACGAGCAGTACTTC. It yields the protein CASSKTSGAYEQYF.

This chain uses TRBV9 with TRBJ2-1; the match to TRBD2 covers 7 bases. Germline V gene data show CDR1 as SGDLS and CDR2 as YYNGEE. The CDR3 extends over 16 amino acids. V was clipped by 0 bases and J by 6 bases; unmatched bases: 9. The CDR3 sequence: CASSVEAGSISNEQFF. The CDR3 DNA is TGTGCCAGCAGCGTAGAAGCGGGGTCCATATCCAATGAGCAGTTCTTC.

This clone was seen just once. The chain recombines TRBV21-1 with TRBJ2-7; the table's TRBD2 call for D was not verified on the DNA. TRBV21-1 is designated a pseudogene. The CDR3 covers 15 residues. In DNA form, the CDR3 reads TGTGCCAGCAGCAAGGGGGGGGAGGAGAACTACGAGCAGTACTTC. Translating it yields CASSKGGEENYEQYF.

The J gene is TRBJ2-5, the V gene TRBV7-3; TRBD1 matches 10 bases. The length of the CDR3 is 18 residues. V gave up 0 bases and J gave up 4 bases; unmatched junction bases: 11. Germline values: CDR1 SGHTA, CDR2 FQGTGA. As DNA, the CDR3 is TGTGCCAGCAGCTTAACGGGGGACAGGGGTTTTGGGGTAGAGACCCAGTACTTC. Encoded protein: CASSLTGDRGFGVETQYF.

The J gene is TRBJ2-1, the V gene TRBV5-1, with 8 bases lining up with TRBD2. J lost 7 bases, V lost 0 bases, and 6 bases had no gene match. The CDR3 contains 15 residues. Germline lookup yields CDR1 SGHRS and CDR2 YFSETQ. The CDR3 DNA is TGCGCCAGCAGCTTGGCAGCGGGAGCTGGGAATGAGCAGTTCTTC. Translated: CASSLAAGAGNEQFF.

The chain links TRBV5-1 to TRBJ1-1; 9 positions match TRBD1. Losses at the gene ends were 0 bases for V and 1 base for J; bases not matched to a gene: 1. Per the germline V gene, CDR1 is SGHRS and CDR2 is YFSETQ. The CDR3 extends over 15 amino acids. The CDR3 is CASSLGGQGNTEAFF. In DNA form, the CDR3 reads TGCGCCAGCAGCTTGGGGGGACAGGGGAACACTGAAGCTTTCTTT.

V gene TRBV4-3 combines with J gene TRBJ1-4, with 12 nucleotides matching TRBD1. This CDR3 is built from 19 residues. From germline, CDR1 is LGHNA and CDR2 YSLEER. Trimming took 4 bases from V and 0 from J; bases not matched to a gene: 9. CDR3 sequence: CASSLRWGQGASTNEKLFF. CDR3 coding DNA: TGCGCCAGCAGCCTTAGATGGGGACAGGGGGCTTCAACTAATGAAAAACTGTTTTTT.

This clone has only one observation. V gene TRBV2 combines with J gene TRBJ1-5; 10 nucleotides align to TRBD1. Germline CDR1 is SNHLY and CDR2 is FYNNEI. The CDR3 runs 13 residues. The J segment lost 7 bases and the V segment lost 8 bases, leaving 5 bases of the junction unmatched. The CDR3 spells CASGDRGQQPQHF. CDR3 nucleotides: TGTGCCAGCGGAGACAGGGGGCAACAGCCCCAGCATTTT.

The V call is TRBV5-1, the J call TRBJ2-5; 8 positions agree with TRBD2. The junction had 5 bases not matched to a gene; V was cut back by 2 bases and J by 2 bases. Germline assignment: CDR1 SGHRS and CDR2 YFSETQ. The CDR3 has 15 amino acids. CDR3 DNA sequence: TGCGCCAGCAGCTTTTTGTCGGGAGGGCAAGAGACCCAGTACTTC. This sequence encodes CASSFLSGGQETQYF. The whole variable domain, filled in from reference TRBV5-1 and TRBJ2-5, reads KAGVTQTPRYLIKTRGQQVTLSCSPISGHRSVSWYQQTPGQGLQFLFEYFSETQRNKGNFPGRFSGRQFSNSRSEMNVSTLELGDSALYLCASSFLSGGQETQYFGPGTRLLVL.

This clone was seen once. Here the CDR3 reads CASNRVNTEAFF. The CDR3 DNA follows: TGTGCCAGTAATCGGGTGAACACTGAAGCTTTCTTT. The chain employs TRBV19 and TRBJ1-1; D call uncertain. This CDR3 is 12 amino acids long. V lost 7 bases to trimming and J lost 0 bases, with 6 bases between them. Per germline, CDR1 LNHDA and CDR2 SQIVND (reference sequence).

The chain's CDR3 is CASSEEIAGGFDTQYF. In nucleotides, the CDR3 is TGTGCCAGCAGTGAGGAAATAGCGGGAGGGTTTGATACGCAGTATTTT. The rearrangement joins TRBV2 to TRBJ2-3, with 11 bases aligning to TRBD2. CDR3 length equals 16 residues. CDR1 SNHLY and CDR2 FYNNEI come from the germline V gene. V shed 3 bases and J 6 bases; nucleotides not matched to a gene: 8.

J is TRBJ2-1 and V is TRBV9; D is undetermined. The CDR3 spans 13 residues. CDR1 is SGDLS, CDR2 YYNGEE, per germline. V lost 0 bases, J lost 5 bases, and 6 bases lay in between. The CDR3 sequence is CASSVGRDNEQFF. In nucleotides, the CDR3 is TGTGCCAGCAGCGTAGGCCGAGACAATGAGCAGTTCTTC.